These 2 T cell receptor beta chains originate from one sample sequenced in a study of regulatory T cells in long-lasting Graves disease. Time point in this sample: newly diagnosed GD, antithyroid drugs for less than 3 months. With RNA extracted from PBMCs as input, the TCR library was made. Building of the TCR beta libraries involved iRepertoire HTBI primers and Arm-PCR of CDR3 regions. TCRdb reprocessed the multiplex PCR reads with MiXCR, giving one entry per CDR3 protein. Among fewer than 650,000 distinct CDR3 sequences, about 15% were seen once, and the ten largest hold 15% to 20%. This same sample was also part of a study on T cells in Graves' hyperthyroidism and ophthalmopathy.

The source material was peripheral blood mononuclear cells (PBMCs), sampled at new diagnosis, from a patient treated with antithyroid drugs. These receptors were taken from a woman in her 30s with Graves disease.

This clonotype was observed a handful of times. An end of the junction differs from the germline gene, which may be a read error. The chain employs TRBV7-2 and TRBJ2-1; 9 positions agree with TRBD2. Per germline, CDR1 SGHTA and CDR2 FQGNSA. The CDR3 is 15 amino acids. The CDR3 sequence is CASSLDTAGGLKLVF. In DNA form, the CDR3 reads TGTGCCAGCAGCTTAGACACAGCGGGAGGTTTAAAGTTGGTCTTC.

In regard to this clonotype: Its ends do not fully match the called genes, so a read error is possible. The CDR3 spells CGARTGVWADTQYF. For the CDR3, the DNA is TGCGGTGCTAGGACAGGGGTCTGGGCAGATACGCAGTATTTT. The chain combines TRBV20-1 with TRBJ2-3; TRBD1 matches at 9 bases. Germline CDR1 DFQATT, CDR2 SNEGSKA (reference sequence). The CDR3 has 14 amino acids.